This T cell receptor (beta chain) comes out of a study of tumor and adjacent non-tumor tissue in lung cancer. Study-wide points: In normal lung, the top 100 clones were significantly more dominant than in tumor. TCR diversity was significantly greater in tumor than normal lung tissue.

The library came from three nested PCR rounds adapted from ARM-PCR protocols. Each CDR3 protein gets one entry after TCRdb re-called the multiplex PCR reads with MiXCR. The repertoire consists of 90,000 to 100,000 distinct CDR3 sequences, with 80% occurring once and the leading ten covering less than 40%. Concerning this clonotype itself: What it binds is not known. Germline and junction disagree at one end, which may indicate a read error.

Germline V gene sequence: CDR1 DFQATT, CDR2 SNEGSKA (reference sequence). This CDR3 region has 16 residues. The template was RNA from unsorted bulk tissue. This non-tumor lung sample came from over 3 cm beyond the tumor edge. Sequencing was done on a sample of distant non-tumor lung tissue. The genes are TRBV20-1 and TRBJ2-3, with 7 bases fitting TRBD2. The clonotype comes from a man in his sixties with small cell lung cancer. For the CDR3, the DNA is TGCATTGCTAGGTCCCCCCTTAGCGGGAGCACAGATACGCAGTATTTT. It codes for CIARSPLSGSTDTQYF.